Following are 8 T cell receptor beta chains from one sample sequenced in a study of blood T cell repertoires in COVID-19. Sequenced by immunoSEQ multiplex PCR; TCRdb stores in-frame clones only, minus some. The sample includes under 150,000 clones, about 88% of them seen just once. Input material: PBMCs or T cells enriched from blood (not recorded which). The source of these receptors is a woman between 45 and 65 years old who had recovered from COVID-19.

V usage is TRBV5-6 and J usage is TRBJ2-1, with D possibly matching TRBD1 (6 bases). V lost 1 base to trimming and J lost 4 bases, with 18 bases between them. CDR1 SGHDT and CDR2 YYEEEE come from the germline V gene. There are 17 residues in the CDR3. The CDR3 loop is CASSLPQQGPDYNEQFF. In nucleotides, the CDR3 is TGTGCCAGCAGCTTGCCACAGCAGGGGCCTGATTACAATGAGCAGTTCTTC. Supplemented by reference TRBV5-6 and TRBJ2-1, the full variable domain reads DAGVTQSPTHLIKTRGQQVTLRCSPKSGHDTVSWYQQALGQGPQFIFQYYEEEERQRGNFPDRFSGHQFPNYSSELNVNALLLGDSALYLCASSLPQQGPDYNEQFFGPGTRLTVL.

V is TRBV3-1 (or the pseudogene TRBV3-2) and J is TRBJ1-4; D is unresolved. The CDR3 is 14 residues long. CDR1 LGHDT and CDR2 YNNKEL come from the germline V gene (reference sequence). V was clipped by 7 bases and J by 1 base, with 10 bases between them. CDR3 protein: CASTRYGTNEKLFF. In nucleotides, the CDR3 is TGTGCCAGCACCCGATACGGAACTAATGAAAAACTGTTTTTT.

The chain has TRBV6-2 or TRBV6-3 and TRBJ1-1, with D perhaps TRBD1 (6 bases). This CDR3 comprises 14 residues. V dropped 5 bases and J dropped 5 bases, with 15 bases sitting between them. Germline loops: CDR1 MNHEY, CDR2 SVGEGT. The CDR3: CASSRLNRETEAFF. CDR3 in DNA: TGTGCCAGCAGTCGCTTGAACAGGGAGACTGAAGCTTTCTTT.

This clone was seen more than once but under ten times. The chain combines TRBV30 with TRBJ1-2, with unresolved D. Looked up from germline, CDR1 is GTSNPN and CDR2 is SVGIG (reference sequence). This CDR3 has 11 residues. V lost 4 bases and J 8 bases, leaving 11 bases between the germline ends. The DNA for the CDR3 is TGTGCCTGGAAGCGGGGAGGCGGCTACACCTTC. Its protein is CAWKRGGGYTF.

This rearrangement joins TRBV7-6 to TRBJ2-7, with 11 nucleotides matching TRBD1. Germline CDR1 and CDR2: SGHVS and FNYEAQ. V was pared by 1 base and J by 6 bases, with 2 bases of the junction left unmatched. This CDR3 region has 14 residues. The CDR3 coding sequence is TGTGCCAGCAGCTTAGGGACAGGGGGCAGCGAGCAGTACTTC. This encodes CASSLGTGGSEQYF.

The J gene is TRBJ2-7, the V gene TRBV14, with TRBD1 identical over 8 bases. Per germline, CDR1 SGHDN and CDR2 FVKESK. The V gene end was trimmed by 2 bases and the J gene end by 2 bases; junction bases not matched to a gene: 5. The CDR3 totals 15 residues. The CDR3: CASSQIETGAYEQYF. The CDR3 DNA reads TGTGCCAGCAGCCAAATAGAGACAGGGGCCTACGAGCAGTACTTC.

The chain is built from TRBV7-9 and TRBJ2-3; D unclear. The CDR3 is 15 amino acids. Trimming stripped 3 bases from V and 2 bases from J, with 12 bases between. The germline V gene encodes CDR1 SEHNR and CDR2 FQNEAQ (reference sequence). Written as DNA, the CDR3 is TGTGCCAGCAGCTTCGCGTCCTCCATCACAGATACGCAGTATTTT. Protein sequence: CASSFASSITDTQYF.

This chain connects TRBV27 to TRBJ2-6; a weak D match, TRBD1 (6 bases). The CDR3 length is 19 residues. From germline, CDR1 is MNHEY and CDR2 SMNVEV (reference sequence). Trimming stripped 4 bases from V and 6 bases from J, with 25 bases between. The CDR3 here is CASSYTSGVGVVEANVLTF. CDR3 DNA sequence: TGTGCCAGCAGTTACACCTCAGGGGTAGGTGTCGTTGAGGCCAACGTCCTGACTTTC.